These 2 T cell receptor beta chains originate from one sample sequenced in a study of OX40 agonist ivuxolimab in advanced cancers. Data came from immunoSEQ multiplex PCR; TCRdb stores just in-frame clones and leaves some out. The table shows some 57,000 clones, with 90% occurring only once. This material consisted of CD4+ or CD8+ T cells sorted from blood, taken in a trial of the OX40 agonist ivuxolimab. The receptor source for this set is an adult with an advanced solid tumor such as melanoma, head and neck, liver or kidney cancer.

This clone was observed a single time. This chain uses TRBV19 with TRBJ1-5; the match to TRBD1 covers 8 bases. Germline loops: CDR1 LNHDA, CDR2 SQIVND (reference sequence). With V trimmed by 8 bases and J by 8 bases, 8 bases remained unmatched. The CDR3 length is 13 residues. The CDR3 coding sequence is TGTGCCAGTGGACAGGGTCTTAGGAAGCCCCAGCATTTT. Its protein product is CASGQGLRKPQHF.

The V gene is TRBV7-2, the J gene TRBJ2-7, with D uncertain. Trimming pared 4 bases from V and 3 bases from J, leaving 7 bases between. Germline-derived CDR1 and CDR2 are SGHTA and FQGNSA. CDR3 length: 12 residues. CDR3 residues: CASSSWDYEQYF. Here the CDR3 DNA reads TGTGCCAGCAGCTCCTGGGACTACGAGCAGTACTTC.